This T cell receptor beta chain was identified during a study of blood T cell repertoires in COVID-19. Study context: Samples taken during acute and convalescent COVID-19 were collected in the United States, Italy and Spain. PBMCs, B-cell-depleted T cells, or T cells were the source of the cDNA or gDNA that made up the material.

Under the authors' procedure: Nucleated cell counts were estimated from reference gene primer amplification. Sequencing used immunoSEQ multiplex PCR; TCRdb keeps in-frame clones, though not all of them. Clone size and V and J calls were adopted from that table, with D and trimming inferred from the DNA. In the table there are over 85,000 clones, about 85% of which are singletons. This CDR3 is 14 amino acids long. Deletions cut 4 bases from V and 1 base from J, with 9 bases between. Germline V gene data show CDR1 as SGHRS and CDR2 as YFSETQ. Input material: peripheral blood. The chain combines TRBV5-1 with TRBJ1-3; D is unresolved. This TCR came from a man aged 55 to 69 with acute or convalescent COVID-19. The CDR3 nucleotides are TGCGCCAGCAGCCCGGGAGGGTCTGGAAACACCATATATTTT. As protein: CASSPGGSGNTIYF.